A selection of T cell receptor beta chains follows, all from one sample in a study of T-cell memory formation after mild COVID-19. TCRdb passed the 5' RACE reads through MiXCR, listing each CDR3 protein once. Of about 240,000 distinct CDR3 sequences listed, roughly 9.4% were seen once; the top ten hold 20% to 25%. Sequencing used PBMCs or a T cell subset sorted from them (not recorded which). These receptors were taken from a young man who had mild COVID-19 (a few samples of this study predate the infection). Cell type and time point are not known. Both conserved end residues are part of each CDR3. The order of the fields is J gene, CDR3 length, V gene, CDR3 protein.

>TRBJ2-3|14|TRBV5-5
CASSLDVSTDTQYF
>TRBJ1-5|14|TRBV7-2
CASSLGLSNQPQHF
>TRBJ2-5|13|TRBV29-1
CSVVRGRGETQYF
>TRBJ1-1|13|TRBV9
CASSVDMRGLAFF
>TRBJ1-4|13|TRBV10-1
CASRSSGDGKLFF
>TRBJ2-5|16|TRBV12-2
CASRLADRDIQETQYF
>TRBJ1-4|14|TRBV5-6
CASSWAQGAEKLFF
>TRBJ2-1|15|TRBV20-1
CSASGGQGIYNEQFF
>TRBJ2-1|12|TRBV25-1
CASSTGYSEQFF
>TRBJ1-1|13|TRBV20-1
CSAIPPRNTEAFF
>TRBJ2-2|19|TRBV6-6
CASSYSLAFLLRDAGELFF
>TRBJ2-7|14|TRBV7-2
CASSPGGAGDEQYF
>TRBJ2-5|15|TRBV5-1
CASSFVAGGQETQYF